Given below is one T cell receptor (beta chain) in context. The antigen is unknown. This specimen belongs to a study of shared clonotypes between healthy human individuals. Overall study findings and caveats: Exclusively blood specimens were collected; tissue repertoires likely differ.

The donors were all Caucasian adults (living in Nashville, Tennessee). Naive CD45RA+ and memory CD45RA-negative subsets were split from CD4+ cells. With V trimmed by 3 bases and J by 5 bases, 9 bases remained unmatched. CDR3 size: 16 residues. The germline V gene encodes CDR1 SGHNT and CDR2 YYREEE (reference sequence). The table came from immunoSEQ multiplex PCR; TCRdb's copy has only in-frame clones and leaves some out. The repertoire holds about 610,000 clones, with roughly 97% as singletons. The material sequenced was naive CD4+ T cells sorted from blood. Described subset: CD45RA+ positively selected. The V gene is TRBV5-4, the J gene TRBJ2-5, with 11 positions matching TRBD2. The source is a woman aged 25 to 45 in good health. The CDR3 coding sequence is TGTGCCAGCAGCTCGATGGGACTAGCGGAAATCGAGACCCAGTACTTC. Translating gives CASSSMGLAEIETQYF.